The clone carrying this T cell receptor beta chain has only a few counts. The antigen is undetermined. The whole isolated RNA underwent reverse transcription, so sequencing captured expressed TCRB transcripts. Method: immunoSEQ multiplex PCR; TCRdb's copy keeps in-frame clones and lacks some. The profile covers approximately 270,000 clones, with roughly an eighth appearing a single time and around 0.016% taken by the ten largest. This sample is drawn from a study of beta chain features in type 1 diabetes. Across the study: Patients and healthy donors were similar in age, gender and cell yields.

Overall study results and limits: In every one of the four CD4+ subsets, TCRB CDR3s were moderately but significantly shorter in Type 1 diabetes patients.

Only one heparinised blood draw was taken per donor, and its volume averaged roughly 0.12 L. The CDR3 runs to 16 residues. The junction had 5 bases not matched to a gene; V was cut back by 5 bases and J by 2 bases. Per germline, CDR1 MDHEN and CDR2 SYDVKM. The sequenced sample was naive CD4+ T cells from blood. The rearrangement joins TRBV28 to TRBJ2-1; 11 bases align to TRBD2. The TCR originated in a man aged 25-45 years with type 1 diabetes. CDR3 sequence reads: CASSPPTSGTYNEQFF. The CDR3 DNA reads TGTGCCAGCAGTCCTCCGACTAGCGGGACCTACAATGAGCAGTTCTTC.